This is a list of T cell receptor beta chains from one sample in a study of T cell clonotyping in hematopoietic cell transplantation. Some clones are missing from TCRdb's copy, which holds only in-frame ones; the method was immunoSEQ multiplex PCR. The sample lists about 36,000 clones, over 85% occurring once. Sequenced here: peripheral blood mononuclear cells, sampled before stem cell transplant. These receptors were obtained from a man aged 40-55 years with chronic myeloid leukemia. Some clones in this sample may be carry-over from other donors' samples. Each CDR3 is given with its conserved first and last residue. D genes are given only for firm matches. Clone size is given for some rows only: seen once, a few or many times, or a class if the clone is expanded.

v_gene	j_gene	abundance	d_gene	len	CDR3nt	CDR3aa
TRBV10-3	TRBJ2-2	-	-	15	TGTGCCATCAGTGGATCGACAGAAAACACCGGGGAGCTGTTTTTT	CAISGSTENTGELFF
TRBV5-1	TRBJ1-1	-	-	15	TGCGCCAGCAGCTTGGCCGGGGAAGGAGTAACTGAAGCTTTCTTT	CASSLAGEGVTEAFF
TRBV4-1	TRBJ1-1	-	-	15	TGCGCCAGCAGCCAAGGGGGGCTGGGCGGCACTGAAGCTTTCTTT	CASSQGGLGGTEAFF
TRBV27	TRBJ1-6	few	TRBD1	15	TGTGCCAGCTGTCGAACAGGGGTGGGAAATTCACCCCTCCACTTT	CASCRTGVGNSPLHF
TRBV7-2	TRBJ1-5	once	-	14	TGTGCCAGCAGCCCACGGACAGGCAATCAGCCCCAGCATTTT	CASSPRTGNQPQHF
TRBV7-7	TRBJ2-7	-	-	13	TGTGCTAGCAGCCTCGGACGGTCCTACGAGCAGTACTTC	CASSLGRSYEQYF
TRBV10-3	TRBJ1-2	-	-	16	TGTGCCATCAGTGAGCCCGAGGGGTTCGCTAACTATGGCTACACCTTC	CAISEPEGFANYGYTF
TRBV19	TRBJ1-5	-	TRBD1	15	TGTGCCAGTAGTGGAGGACAGGGAAGCAATCAGCCCCAGCATTTT	CASSGGQGSNQPQHF
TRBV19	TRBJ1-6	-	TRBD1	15	TGTGCCAGTACCCTACAGGGGCCCTATAATTCACCCCTCCACTTT	CASTLQGPYNSPLHF
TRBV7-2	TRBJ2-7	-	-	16	TGTGCCAGCAGCTTAGACGGGGGCCCGCCTTCCTACGAGCAGTACTTC	CASSLDGGPPSYEQYF
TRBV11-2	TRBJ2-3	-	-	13	TGTGCCAGCAGGCTACTGGGCAGACAGACGCAGTATTTT	CASRLLGRQTQYF
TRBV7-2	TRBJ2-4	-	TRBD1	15	TGTGCCAGCAGCCCGAAACAGGGGGCGAGAGACATTCAGTACTTC	CASSPKQGARDIQYF
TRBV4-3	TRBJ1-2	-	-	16	TGCGCCAGCAGCCAAGACCATAAAGCAGTTGACTATGGCTACACCTTC	CASSQDHKAVDYGYTF
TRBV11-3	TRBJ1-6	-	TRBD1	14	TGTGCCAGCAGCTTTACAGGGGAACATTCACCCCTCCACTTT	CASSFTGEHSPLHF
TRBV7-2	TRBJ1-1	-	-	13	TGTGCCAGCAGCCTTGACTTGAACACTGAAGCTTTCTTT	CASSLDLNTEAFF
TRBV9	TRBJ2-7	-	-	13	TGTGCCAGCAGCAGGAGGGGTGGGAACGAGCAGTACTTC	CASSRRGGNEQYF
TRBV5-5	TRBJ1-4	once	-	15	TGTGCCAGCAGTTTTGGGACCGCAACTAATGAAAAACTGTTTTTT	CASSFGTATNEKLFF
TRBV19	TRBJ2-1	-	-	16	TGTGCCAGTAGGATCCGGGACTCCAGCTCCTACAATGAGCAGTTCTTC	CASRIRDSSSYNEQFF
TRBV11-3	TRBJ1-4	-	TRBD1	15	TGTGCCAGCAGCTTGGAGGGACAGGTGAATGAAAAACTGTTTTTT	CASSLEGQVNEKLFF
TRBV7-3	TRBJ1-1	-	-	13	TGTGCCAGCAGCTCAGGGATGAACACTGAAGCTTTCTTT	CASSSGMNTEAFF